This T cell receptor beta chain was captured in a study of T cell changes during pregnancy in multiple sclerosis. Clones were read by immunoSEQ multiplex PCR, and TCRdb kept only the in-frame ones, dropping some. This sample has 38,000 or so clones, with around 90% found just once. The sequenced sample was CD4+ T cells from peripheral blood mononuclear cells, obtained in the second trimester of pregnancy. The TCR comes from a female donor in good health, enrolled as a control in a pregnancy study.

The CDR3 nucleotides are TGCGCCAGCAGCCAAGCGGCGGGGGCGACCGGGGAGCTGTTTTTT. Its protein is CASSQAAGATGELFF. The V and J genes are TRBV4-3 and TRBJ2-2, with D tentatively TRBD2 (7 bases). CDR1 is LGHNA, CDR2 YSLEER, per germline. V gave up 1 base and J gave up 5 bases, with 11 bases separating them. This CDR3 comprises 15 residues.